This T cell receptor (beta chain) stems from a study of long-term antiretroviral therapy in people with HIV. The germline V gene encodes CDR1 SGHVS and CDR2 FNYEAQ. There are 15 residues in the CDR3. V was cut by 0 bases and J by 8 bases, with 16 bases left in between. The assay used was immunoSEQ (version v3.0), run at survey level. TCRdb keeps only in-frame clones here, not all; method: immunoSEQ multiplex PCR. This table holds over 10,000 clones, roughly three quarters found once. The V gene is TRBV7-6, the J gene TRBJ1-2; D call uncertain. The input for sequencing was unsorted PBMCs, taken 0.5 years before starting antiretroviral therapy. This sequence originates from a woman aged 40 to 50 with HIV. The CDR3 DNA is TGTGCCAGCAGCTTAGCGGCTAGGGTCTCCGGCGGCTACACCTTC. This sequence encodes CASSLAARVSGGYTF.